The 10 T cell receptor beta chains below all came from one sample that was sequenced in a study of response to subunit inactivated influenza vaccine. A single record per CDR3 protein comes from TCRdb applying MiXCR to the RT-PCR reads. The repertoire consists of 500,000 to 650,000 distinct CDR3 sequences, with approximately 7.1% occurring once and the leading ten covering 10% to 15%. The sample here was PBMCs from blood, taken around 25 months after vaccination. The receptors were sampled from a man aged 45-69 years who received an inactivated influenza vaccine.

This clonotype has a count of ten or more. The chain carries TRBV25-1 and TRBJ2-7; TRBD1 or TRBD2 may be the D gene (7 bases each). The V end was cut by 5 bases, the J end by 3 bases, with 20 bases between. The CDR3 spans 16 residues. Per the germline V gene, CDR1 is MGHDK and CDR2 is SYGVNS. DNA of the CDR3: TGTGCCAGCAGTATTGTGTCGGGACAGCGGGGCTACGAGCAGTACTTC. Its protein product is CASSIVSGQRGYEQYF.

This clonotype has ten or more counts. The chain has TRBV10-3 and TRBJ2-5, with 10 bases that match TRBD2. CDR1 ENHRY and CDR2 SYGVKD come from the germline V gene. The CDR3 has 12 amino acids. V was clipped by 10 bases and J by 5 bases; unmatched bases: 4. The DNA of the CDR3 is TGTGCCACCGGGACTAGCGTCGAGACCCAGTACTTC. Its protein is CATGTSVETQYF.

The table lists this clonotype with many counts. The chain joins TRBV20-1 to TRBJ2-7; TRBD2 might be the D (6 bases). The CDR3 is 12 residues long. Germline CDR1 is DFQATT and CDR2 is SNEGSKA (reference sequence). The germline V and J ends were trimmed by 6 bases and 3 bases, with 12 bases remaining between them. The CDR3 sequence: CSATTSYYEQYF. CDR3 nucleotides: TGCAGTGCCACGACTAGTTACTACGAGCAGTACTTC.

The gene calls are TRBV3-1 and TRBJ2-7, with a tentative D call TRBD2 (6 bases). The CDR3 contains 13 residues. The V gene's germline CDR1 is LGHDT and CDR2 YNNKEL (reference sequence). The germline V and J ends were trimmed by 5 bases and 4 bases, with 12 bases remaining between them. The CDR3 coding sequence is TGTGCCAGCAGCGCCCGGGAGAAATACGAGCAGTACTTC. It specifies CASSAREKYEQYF.

This clonotype appeared a few times. The chain links TRBV20-1 to TRBJ2-1; perhaps TRBD1 as D (6 bases). The CDR3 contains 15 residues. The V end lost 6 bases, the J end lost 3 bases, and 18 bases lay between the germline ends. Looked up from germline, CDR1 is DFQATT and CDR2 is SNEGSKA (reference sequence). CDR3 coding DNA: TGCAGTGCCACGATCGCGTCAGGGGTCTACAATGAGCAGTTCTTC. Protein sequence: CSATIASGVYNEQFF.

This clonotype was picked up many times. At one end, the junction sequence differs from germline, possibly due to a read error. CDR3 DNA sequence: TGTGCTAGCAGCTCCGGAAGTGTTGAGACCCAGTACTTC. This encodes CASSSGSVETQYF. The V call is TRBV7-7, the J call TRBJ2-5; D not certain. The CDR3 length is 13 residues. CDR1 and CDR2 from the germline V gene are SSHAT and FNYEAQ (reference sequence).

This clonotype was counted a few times. This chain connects TRBV20-1 to TRBJ2-3; D ambiguous. Germline CDR1 and CDR2: DFQATT and SNEGSKA (reference sequence). Between the trimmed V and J ends, which lost 0 bases and 1 base, there was a span of 11 bases. The CDR3 spans 15 residues. Here the CDR3 reads CSARDIKHRTDTQYF. The CDR3 region has the DNA TGCAGTGCTAGAGATATCAAGCATCGCACAGATACGCAGTATTTT.

The chain joins TRBV20-1 to TRBJ2-3; D perhaps matches TRBD2 (6 bases). The CDR3 has 14 amino acids. CDR1 DFQATT and CDR2 SNEGSKA come from the germline V gene (reference sequence). Deletions cut 6 bases from V and 1 base from J, with 14 bases between. In DNA form, the CDR3 reads TGCAGTGCCCCCGGGCCGGGGGGCACAGATACGCAGTATTTT. Translated: CSAPGPGGTDTQYF.

V is TRBV18 and J is TRBJ2-1, with 11 bases identical to TRBD1. Germline values: CDR1 KGHSH, CDR2 LQKENI. V gave up 3 bases and J gave up 9 bases; unmatched junction bases: 7. This CDR3 is 15 amino acids long. CDR3 region: CASSPGTGGGFEQFF. CDR3 bases: TGTGCCAGCTCACCGGGGACAGGGGGAGGATTTGAGCAGTTCTTC.

The V gene is TRBV20-1, the J gene TRBJ2-3; 7 bases align to TRBD1. V lost 3 bases to trimming and J lost 4 bases; unmatched junction nucleotides: 7. Germline assignment: CDR1 DFQATT and CDR2 SNEGSKA (reference sequence). The CDR3 contains 14 residues. CDR3 protein: CSARSTGWPDTQYF. CDR3 nucleotide sequence: TGCAGTGCTAGGTCGACAGGGTGGCCAGATACGCAGTATTTT.